The 2 T cell receptor beta chains given below trace back to one sample, sequenced in a study of regulatory T cells in long-lasting Graves disease. Time point meaning: newly diagnosed GD, antithyroid drugs for less than 3 months. The authors made the TCR library using RNA they extracted from PBMCs. Building the TCR beta libraries relied on iRepertoire HTBI primers, and CDR3 regions underwent Arm-PCR. TCRdb ran MiXCR on the multiplex PCR reads and lists one entry per CDR3 protein. Of about 310,000 distinct CDR3 sequences listed, 18% were seen once; the top ten hold less than 45%. The sequenced sample was peripheral blood mononuclear cells (PBMCs), obtained at new diagnosis, from a patient treated with antithyroid drugs. These receptors were collected from a female donor with Graves disease.

This clonotype was seen many times. This chain joins TRBV10-3 and TRBJ2-3, with TRBD2 matching over 8 bases. Looked up from germline, CDR1 is ENHRY and CDR2 is SYGVKD. After removal of 3 bases from V and 6 bases from J, the junction contained 5 bases not matched to a gene. The CDR3 consists of 14 residues. The CDR3 sequence is CAISDTGGRDTQYF. The CDR3 coding sequence is TGTGCCATCAGTGACACGGGCGGGAGGGATACGCAGTATTTT.

This clonotype was seen ten or more times. J is TRBJ1-4 and V is TRBV12-3 or TRBV12-4; 7 nucleotides align to TRBD1. This CDR3 region has 15 residues. V lost 8 bases and J lost 5; bases outside the gene matches: 11. The chain's CDR3 is CASSSRQGKNEKLFF. In nucleotides, the CDR3 is TGTGCCAGCTCATCCCGACAGGGCAAAAATGAAAAACTGTTTTTT.